This TCR beta chain was recorded in a study of brain T cells in children with intractable seizures. Study results and limitations: Pre-surgery blood may have been undersampled, hiding some clones. Patients' HCMV serostatus was unknown; virus specificity rests on CDR3 similarity alone.

Comment on this clone: No antigen is known for it.

Repertoires were generated with immunoSEQ multiplex PCR, while TCRdb's copy carries only in-frame clones and drops some. The table has roughly 64,000 clones, about 96% seen once. Sequencing was limited to surgery cases with top T cell transcript signatures in brain tissue. Germline CDR1 and CDR2: SGHTA and FQGNSA. V lost 4 bases and J 2 bases, leaving 12 bases between the germline ends. The CDR3 runs to 14 residues. This chain connects TRBV7-2 to TRBJ2-7; maybe TRBD1 (5 bases). The sample was peripheral blood, taken at surgery. The TCR was taken from a boy younger than two with focal cortical dysplasia and intractable seizures. CDR3 coding DNA: TGTGCCAGCAGCTACTCAGGGTGGGCCTACGAGCAGTACTTC. This translates into CASSYSGWAYEQYF. Combining the CDR3 with reference TRBV7-2 and TRBJ2-7 gives the whole variable domain GAGVSQSPSNKVTEKGKDVELRCDPISGHTALYWYRQSLGQGLEFLIYFQGNSAPDKSGLPSDRFSAERTGGSVSTLTIQRTQQEDSAVYLCASSYSGWAYEQYFGPGTRLTVT.